This T cell receptor (beta chain) was captured by sequencing in a study of T cells after yellow fever vaccination. Study results and caveats: It was a weaker secondary response, yet one that peaked faster, at day 5 versus 15.

TCRdb fed the 5' RACE reads into MiXCR, producing one record per CDR3 protein. The data show fewer than 100,000 distinct CDR3 sequences, roughly 9% seen once. The input for sequencing was CD8+ T cells not binding an NS4B(214-222) dextramer, sorted from PBMCs, taken roughly 14 days after the first yellow fever vaccination. This clonotype was sampled from a man between 18 and 35 years old who received the YFV17D yellow fever vaccine.

CDR3 sequence (DNA): TGTGCCAGCAGCTTAGCCCTGTCAGGGAGGGGCACTGAAGCTTTCTTT. Its protein product is CASSLALSGRGTEAFF. The chain links TRBV7-2 to TRBJ1-1; TRBD1 might be the D (5 bases). The germline gives CDR1 SGHTA, CDR2 FQGNSA. The CDR3 loop spans 16 amino acids. The V end lost 0 bases, the J end lost 4 bases, and 15 bases lay between the germline ends.